Described below is a single TCR beta chain sequence and its context. This CDR3 spans 14 amino acids. Trimming cost V 5 bases and J 8 bases, with 15 bases left between them. Germline lookup yields CDR1 SEHNR and CDR2 FQNEAQ (reference sequence). The entry originates in a study of blood T cell repertoires in COVID-19. Study summary: Specimens from acute and convalescent COVID-19 originated in the United States, Italy and Spain. T cells, B-cell-depleted T cells, or PBMCs provided the cDNA or gDNA that served as material.

Authors' data handling: Nucleated cell number was recorded as an estimate derived from reference gene primer amplification. Using immunoSEQ multiplex PCR, the repertoire was profiled, and TCRdb retains in-frame clones only, with some absent. The V and J calls and clone size were taken over from that table, and D and trimming were inferred from the DNA. The sample lists approximately 150,000 clones, around 86% occurring once. The source is a human donor in a cohort sampled during active COVID-19. Sequencing was performed on peripheral blood. The V and J genes are TRBV7-9 and TRBJ2-2, with D tentatively TRBD2 (5 bases). CDR3 DNA: TGTGCCAGCAGCCAGGACGGGGAAGTGGGGGAGCTGTTTTTT. This translates into CASSQDGEVGELFF.